The table lists the clone carrying this T cell receptor (beta chain) with many counts. Its antigen is unidentified. The CDR3 is cut off 3 residues early in the read; its end comes from the germline J gene. These data are taken from a study of T cell clonality in common variable immunodeficiency. Broader study findings: Reportedly, TCR beta sequences from common variable immunodeficiency showed fewer deletions and N-nucleotide insertions.

Generated by immunoSEQ multiplex PCR, the TCRdb table keeps only in-frame clones and is missing some. The sample yields about 60,000 clones, without any singletons. Caucasian heritage predominated among both patients and controls. CDR3 length: 15 amino acids. After removal of 3 bases from V and 1 base from J, the junction contained 4 bases not matched to a gene. The germline CDR1 and CDR2 sequences are MRHNA and SNTAGT. What was sequenced was peripheral blood mononuclear cells. V is TRBV6-4 and J is TRBJ2-3; 7 nucleotides line up with TRBD2. The sequence derives from a person between 18 and 75 years old in good health. The CDR3 bases that were read are TGTGCCAGCAGTGAATCTAGCGGAGGCACAGATACG. Translation: CASSESSGGTDT. The entire CDR3 sequence reads CASSESSGGTDTQYF.